A selection of T cell receptor beta chains follows, all from one sample in a study of blood T cell repertoires in COVID-19. Clones were sequenced by immunoSEQ multiplex PCR, and TCRdb holds only the in-frame ones, with some missing. The sample lists under 80,000 clones; around 89% were seen once. Sequences were obtained from peripheral blood. All receptors derive from a man between 65 and 85 years old with active or convalescent COVID-19. Both conserved end residues are trimmed from each CDR3. The D gene is left open where the match is weak.

cdr3_aa j_call v_call d_call
ASRITHNSNQPQH TRBJ1-5 TRBV28 -
ASSLGGAQGAF TRBJ1-1 TRBV28 -
ASSAETGGGTDTQY TRBJ2-3 TRBV6-1 TRBD1
ASTLAGGLTYEQY TRBJ2-7 TRBV7-3 -
AISDSATGELF TRBJ2-2 TRBV10-3 -
ASRGATGGNTIY TRBJ1-3 TRBV6-5 -
ASSLWLADTQY TRBJ2-3 TRBV18 -
ASSLRGSYGYT TRBJ1-2 TRBV5-4 -
ASSLLQGGSNEQF TRBJ2-1 TRBV5-1 -
AWRAQAAGNSPLH TRBJ1-6 TRBV30 -
ASSVVGRLSGNTIY TRBJ1-3 TRBV9 -
ASSKGDRENNEQF TRBJ2-1 TRBV7-9 TRBD1
ASSERGRGIGELF TRBJ2-2 TRBV2 TRBD1
ASSLGDSYNEQF TRBJ2-1 TRBV5-5 TRBD1
ASSTPTGDETQY TRBJ2-5 TRBV7-9 TRBD1
ASSQAEMALAGGGDTQY TRBJ2-3 TRBV3-1/TRBV3-2 TRBD2
ASSQEVNSPYNEQF TRBJ2-1 TRBV4-3 -
ASSFHLSTGSTNYGYT TRBJ1-2 TRBV5-8 -
ASSLAGSGRHLYEQY TRBJ2-7 TRBV5-1 TRBD2
ATREYEDRVQETQY TRBJ2-5 TRBV10-3 TRBD1
ASSYVGAYGELF TRBJ2-2 TRBV6-2/TRBV6-3 -
AWSRGRNTEAF TRBJ1-1 TRBV30 -
ASSIGAAGAEAF TRBJ1-1 TRBV19 -
ASSMGQTYEQY TRBJ2-7 TRBV27 TRBD1
SVRPGGGGNTIY TRBJ1-3 TRBV29-1 TRBD1
ASSWREGMPGELF TRBJ2-2 TRBV27 TRBD2
ASSPLAGARETQY TRBJ2-5 TRBV11-2 TRBD2
SVEKDRVSGYT TRBJ1-2 TRBV29-1 TRBD1
ASSLTGNNYGYT TRBJ1-2 TRBV6-2/TRBV6-3 TRBD1
ASSILNRGRSEAF TRBJ1-1 TRBV19 TRBD1
ASSRDSKDYEQY TRBJ2-7 TRBV5-1 -
ASSPGDTRLNQPQH TRBJ1-5 TRBV9 -
ASMSAILNTEAF TRBJ1-1 TRBV19 -
ATLAGGFETQY TRBJ2-5 TRBV6-5 TRBD1
ASSFAGGETQY TRBJ2-5 TRBV7-7 TRBD2
AISYTVSGGSTDTQY TRBJ2-3 TRBV10-3 -
ASSVGAGGRGNTIY TRBJ1-3 TRBV5-4 -
ASSLMPGDYNEQF TRBJ2-1 TRBV7-3 -
ASSHPEGELF TRBJ2-2 TRBV3-1/TRBV3-2 -
AWSRTGSWNEQF TRBJ2-1 TRBV30 TRBD1
ASSYRGSGSYNEQF TRBJ2-1 TRBV7-9 -
ASSSSGHTDTQY TRBJ2-3 TRBV5-8 TRBD2
ASSPPMIPGVGTEQY TRBJ2-7 TRBV11-2 -
ASADRGPPDTQY TRBJ2-3 TRBV19 TRBD1
ASSLEPTGEGYT TRBJ1-2 TRBV7-2 TRBD1
ASSPGGANEAF TRBJ1-1 TRBV5-1 -
ASSPGDEQY TRBJ2-7 TRBV18 -
ASSVREGQPQH TRBJ1-5 TRBV9 -
ASSSPRASGRGDSYEQY TRBJ2-7 TRBV9 TRBD2